The rows below give T cell receptor beta chains drawn from one sample of a study of Graves' ophthalmopathy and Graves' hyperthyroidism. TCRdb re-derived calls from the multiplex PCR reads in MiXCR, one entry per CDR3 protein. The table includes roughly 410,000 distinct CDR3 sequences, approximately 15% detected once. Sequencing input: peripheral blood. These receptors originate from a woman under 30 with stable Graves' hyperthyroidism. Each CDR3 is given with its conserved first and last residue. A D gene is named only where the DNA matches it firmly. Clone size is shown for a subset of rows, as once, few, many or a class of expanded clone.

>many|TRBD1|TRBJ1-2|TRBV2
CASSEDRPAKGYTF
TGTGCCAGCAGTGAGGACAGGCCCGCGAAGGGCTACACCTTC
>many|TRBD2|TRBJ2-6|TRBV11-2
CASSTGLAGSSGANVLTF
TGTGCCAGCAGCACGGGACTAGCGGGGAGCTCTGGGGCCAACGTCCTGACTTTC
>many|.|TRBJ2-5|TRBV6-1
CASSDWGETQYF
TGTGCCAGCAGTGACTGGGGGGAGACCCAGTACTTC
>.|.|TRBJ2-7|TRBV28
CASSLIGNYEQYF
TGTGCCAGCAGTTTAATCGGGAACTACGAGCAGTACTTC
>many|.|TRBJ2-5|TRBV28
CASPRDSWGRETQYF
TGTGCCAGCCCTCGGGACTCCTGGGGACGGGAGACCCAGTACTTC
>.|TRBD2|TRBJ2-5|TRBV27
CASKRIIAGGPETQYF
TGTGCCAGCAAAAGGATCATAGCGGGGGGGCCAGAGACCCAGTACTTC
>many|TRBD1|TRBJ1-2|TRBV6-2/TRBV6-3
CASSYGPGTGNTF
TGTGCCAGCAGTTACGGACCGGGGACAGGGAACACCTTC
>.|.|TRBJ1-1|TRBV20-1
CSARSPAGTEAFF
TGCAGTGCCCGTAGCCCGGCGGGCACTGAAGCTTTCTTT
>many|TRBD2|TRBJ2-5|TRBV7-2
CASRRTSGAETQYF
TGTGCCAGCAGACGGACTAGCGGGGCAGAGACCCAGTACTTC
>many|.|TRBJ1-5|TRBV12-3/TRBV12-4
CASSLEIGGKSNQPQHF
TGTGCCAGCAGTTTAGAGATTGGGGGGAAGAGCAATCAGCCCCAGCATTTT
>many|.|TRBJ2-5|TRBV12-5
CASGLVGHNQETQYF
TGTGCTAGTGGTTTGGTAGGGCACAACCAAGAGACCCAGTACTTC
>.|.|TRBJ2-5|TRBV2
CASSELVAVQETQYF
TGTGCCAGCAGTGAATTGGTAGCGGTCCAAGAGACCCAGTACTTC
>many|TRBD1|TRBJ1-5|TRBV19
CASSTPRDRGRPNQPQHF
TGTGCCAGTAGTACGCCCCGGGACAGGGGGAGGCCTAATCAGCCCCAGCATTTT
>many|.|TRBJ1-5|TRBV28
CASSFSQGNNQPQHF
TGTGCCAGCAGTTTTTCACAGGGAAACAATCAGCCCCAGCATTTT
>many|.|TRBJ2-7|TRBV6-5
CASSYVGHEQYF
TGTGCCAGCAGTTACGTCGGGCACGAGCAGTACTTC
>many|.|TRBJ1-3|TRBV12-3/TRBV12-4
CASNLIPGNTIYF
TGTGCCAGCAACCTTATCCCTGGAAACACCATATATTTT
>.|.|TRBJ2-2|TRBV7-8
CASSFEFGGGPNTGELFF
TGTGCCAGCAGCTTCGAATTCGGAGGGGGCCCGAACACCGGGGAGCTGTTTTTT
>many|.|TRBJ2-5|TRBV6-5
CASRMTREETQYF
TGTGCCAGCAGAATGACAAGGGAAGAGACCCAGTACTTC
>many|.|TRBJ1-2|TRBV6-2/TRBV6-3
CASSSYMAPNYGYTF
TGTGCCAGCAGTTCCTATATGGCGCCCAACTATGGCTACACCTTC
>many|TRBD1|TRBJ1-1|TRBV5-1
CASSPDRVGDTEAFF
TGCGCCAGCAGCCCGGACAGGGTAGGTGATACTGAAGCTTTCTTT
>few|.|TRBJ2-4|TRBV12-3/TRBV12-4
CASSLARRGLAAKNIQYF
TGTGCCAGCAGTTTAGCCCGACGGGGGTTGGCGGCCAAAAACATTCAGTACTTC
>.|.|TRBJ1-1|TRBV11-2
CASKPSRGNTEACF
TGTGCCAGCAAGCCCTCGAGGGGGAACACTGAAGCTTGCTTT
>many|.|TRBJ1-2|TRBV7-6
CASSPWAGLSYGYTF
TGTGCCAGCAGCCCCTGGGCAGGGTTGAGCTATGGCTACACCTTC
>many|.|TRBJ1-3|TRBV12-3/TRBV12-4
CASSFDDWMHPGNTIYF
TGTGCCAGCAGTTTTGATGACTGGATGCACCCTGGAAACACCATATATTTT
>.|.|TRBJ1-1|TRBV15
CATSRGSPGMNTEAFF
TGTGCCACCAGCAGAGGTTCCCCAGGAATGAACACTGAAGCTTTCTTT
>many|.|TRBJ2-5|TRBV6-2/TRBV6-3
CASRTQGPQETQYF
TGTGCCAGCAGGACACAGGGACCCCAAGAGACCCAGTACTTC
>few|.|TRBJ2-5|TRBV9
CASAPVGGRLQETQYF
TGTGCCAGCGCCCCCGTCGGGGGTCGGCTCCAAGAGACCCAGTACTTC
>.|TRBD2|TRBJ2-2|TRBV6-4
CASTRLAGGAGADTGELFF
TGTGCCAGCACCAGACTAGCGGGGGGCGCGGGGGCTGACACCGGGGAGCTGTTTTTT
>.|.|TRBJ1-1|TRBV18
CASSPRAGSGYTEAFF
TGTGCCAGCTCACCACGGGCAGGGAGTGGGTACACTGAAGCTTTCTTT
>many|TRBD1|TRBJ1-2|TRBV7-9
CASRSRTGMSGYTF
TGTGCCAGCAGATCACGGACAGGGATGAGTGGCTACACCTTC
>many|TRBD2|TRBJ2-7|TRBV4-1
CASSPTSGGDHYEQYF
TGCGCCAGCAGCCCGACTAGCGGGGGTGACCACTACGAGCAGTACTTC
>.|TRBD2|TRBJ2-5|TRBV6-5
CASSTTAGGQETQYF
TGTGCCAGCAGTACAACAGCGGGGGGCCAAGAGACCCAGTACTTC
>many|.|TRBJ1-1|TRBV6-5
CASSSIILDTEAFF
TGTGCCAGCAGTTCTATAATCTTGGACACTGAAGCTTTCTTT
>.|.|TRBJ1-1|TRBV7-2
CASSSVLLGVAEAFF
TGTGCCAGCAGCTCGGTTCTGCTAGGGGTAGCTGAAGCTTTCTTT
>.|.|TRBJ1-2|TRBV10-2
CASRSLPSLNYGYTF
TGCGCCAGCAGGTCTTTGCCTTCACTTAACTATGGCTACACCTTC
>many|TRBD1|TRBJ1-5|TRBV6-2/TRBV6-3
CASSHRGNQPQHF
TGTGCCAGCAGCCACAGGGGGAATCAGCCCCAGCATTTT
>many|.|TRBJ2-7|TRBV7-2
CASSLLGGAGYEQYF
TGTGCCAGCAGCTTGCTAGGGGGGGCGGGCTACGAGCAGTACTTC
>many|.|TRBJ2-7|TRBV7-3
CASSLDEGDEQYF
TGTGCCAGCAGCTTAGATGAAGGAGACGAGCAGTACTTC
>many|.|TRBJ2-2|TRBV12-3/TRBV12-4
CASSLAGVHTGELFF
TGTGCCAGCAGTTTAGCGGGGGTGCACACCGGGGAGCTGTTTTTT
>many|.|TRBJ1-1|TRBV7-9
CASSPGPILNTEAFF
TGTGCCAGCAGCCCCGGACCTATACTGAACACTGAAGCTTTCTTT
>.|TRBD1|TRBJ2-7|TRBV18
CASSLLDRGYEQYF
TGTGCCAGCTCACTTCTAGACAGGGGATACGAGCAGTACTTC
>many|.|TRBJ2-7|TRBV12-3/TRBV12-4
CASSLHGYEQYF
TGTGCCAGCAGTTTACACGGCTACGAGCAGTACTTC
>many|.|TRBJ1-5|TRBV6-1
CASSQGLKQPQHF
TGTGCCAGCAGTCAGGGGCTCAAGCAGCCCCAGCATTTT
>many|.|TRBJ1-1|TRBV6-1
CASSMEMGGDTEAFF
TGTGCCAGCAGTATGGAGATGGGGGGGGACACTGAAGCTTTCTTT
>.|.|TRBJ2-7|TRBV28
CASGSGEQYF
TGTGCCAGCGGATCAGGCGAGCAGTACTTC
>.|TRBD2|TRBJ2-7|TRBV6-2/TRBV6-3
CASSPTSWGYEQYF
TGTGCCAGCAGTCCGACTAGCTGGGGTTACGAGCAGTACTTC
>many|TRBD1|TRBJ1-2|TRBV12-3/TRBV12-4
CASSLDSFGQGLIGYTF
TGTGCCAGCAGTTTAGACTCGTTTGGACAGGGATTAATCGGCTACACCTTC
>many|TRBD2|TRBJ2-7|TRBV11-2
CASSRLAGRSYEQYF
TGTGCCAGCAGCCGACTAGCGGGGAGGTCCTACGAGCAGTACTTC
>.|.|TRBJ2-7|TRBV15
CATSGPHADSSYEQYF
TGTGCCACCAGCGGACCCCACGCGGACAGCTCCTACGAGCAGTACTTC